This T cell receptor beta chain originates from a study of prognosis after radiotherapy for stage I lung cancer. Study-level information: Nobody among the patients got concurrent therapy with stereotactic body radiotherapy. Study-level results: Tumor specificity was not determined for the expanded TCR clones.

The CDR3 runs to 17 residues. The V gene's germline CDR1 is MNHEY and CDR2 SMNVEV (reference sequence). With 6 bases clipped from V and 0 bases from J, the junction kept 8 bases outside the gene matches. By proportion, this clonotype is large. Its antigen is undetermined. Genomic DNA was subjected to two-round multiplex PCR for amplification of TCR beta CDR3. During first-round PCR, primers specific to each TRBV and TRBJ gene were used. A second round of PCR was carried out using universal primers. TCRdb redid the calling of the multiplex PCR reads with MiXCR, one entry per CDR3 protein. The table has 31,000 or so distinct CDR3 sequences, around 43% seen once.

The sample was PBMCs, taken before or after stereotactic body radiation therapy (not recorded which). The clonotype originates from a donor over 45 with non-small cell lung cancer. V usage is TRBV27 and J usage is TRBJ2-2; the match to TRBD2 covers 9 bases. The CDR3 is CASSLSSGTANTGELFF. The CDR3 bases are TGTGCCAGCAGCCTTTCTAGCGGGACCGCGAACACCGGGGAGCTGTTTTTT.